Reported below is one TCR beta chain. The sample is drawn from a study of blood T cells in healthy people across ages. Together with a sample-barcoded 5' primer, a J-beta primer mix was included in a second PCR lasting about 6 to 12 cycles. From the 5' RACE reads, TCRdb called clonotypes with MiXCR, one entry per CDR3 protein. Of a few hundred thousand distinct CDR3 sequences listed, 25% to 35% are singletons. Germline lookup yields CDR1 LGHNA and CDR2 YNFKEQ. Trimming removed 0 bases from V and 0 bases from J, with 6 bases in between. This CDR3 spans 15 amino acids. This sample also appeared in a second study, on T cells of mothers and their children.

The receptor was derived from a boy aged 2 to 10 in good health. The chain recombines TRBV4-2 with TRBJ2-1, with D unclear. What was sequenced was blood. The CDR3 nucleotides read TGTGCCAGCAGCCAAGAATTGAGCTCCTACAATGAGCAGTTCTTC. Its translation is CASSQELSSYNEQFF.